This T cell receptor beta chain was captured by sequencing in a study of T cell responses to AZD1222 COVID-19 vaccine. Study-level results: Repertoire sampling occurred only after the peak T cell response.

The CDR3 extends over 11 amino acids. V lost 7 bases, J lost 10 bases, and 14 bases lay in between. Germline V lookup: CDR1 MNHEY, CDR2 SVGAGI. Sequencing was performed with immunoSEQ multiplex PCR; in TCRdb, only in-frame clones are kept and a portion is missing. The repertoire holds 120,000 or so clones, with roughly 82% as singletons. On this clone itself: What it binds is not known.

The clonotype originates from an adult who received the AZD1222 COVID-19 vaccine. V is TRBV6-5 and J is TRBJ2-7; tentatively, D is TRBD2 (7 bases). Sequencing used peripheral blood, obtained 28 days after the second AZD1222 dose. For the CDR3, the DNA is TGTGCCAGCACCTTAGGGGGGGCTCAGTACTTC. The encoded protein is CASTLGGAQYF.